Below are 21 T cell receptor beta chains sequenced from a single sample in a study of T cell repertoires in cytomegalovirus infection. TCRdb re-analysed the reads in MiXCR, keeping a single row per CDR3 protein. The repertoire holds 150,000 to 200,000 distinct CDR3 sequences, more than 9% seen once, with roughly 5% in the top ten. Sample: PBMCs. Every receptor here comes from a human donor in good health (CMV status not recorded). Some clones in this sample may be carry-over from other donors' samples.

This clonotype was seen ten or more times. The chain carries TRBV7-9 and TRBJ1-2, with 7 bases identical to TRBD1. CDR3 length equals 15 residues. The J segment lost 4 bases and the V segment lost 4 bases, leaving 9 bases of the junction unmatched. Germline CDR1 and CDR2: SEHNR and FQNEAQ (reference sequence). For the CDR3, the DNA is TGTGCCAGCAGCTCTTCACTACAGGGGTTCTATGGCTACACCTTC. This sequence encodes CASSSSLQGFYGYTF.

This clonotype was seen more than once but under ten times. V is TRBV6-2 or TRBV6-3 and J is TRBJ2-7; possible D gene TRBD1, 5 bases. The length of the CDR3 is 12 residues. With 8 bases removed from V and 5 bases from J, the gap between germline ends came to 13 bases. Per the germline V gene, CDR1 is MNHEY and CDR2 is SVGEGT. As DNA, the CDR3 is TGTGCCAGCGGAGACAGCCCCCACGAGCAGTACTTC. Encoded protein: CASGDSPHEQYF.

This clonotype was detected only a few times. The rearrangement links TRBV12-3 or TRBV12-4 to TRBJ2-7; 10 nucleotides match TRBD2. The ends lost 10 bases at V and 7 bases at J; junction bases unmatched: 16. The CDR3 has 15 amino acids. The CDR3 spells CATVRTSGDLGEQYF. The CDR3 bases are TGTGCCACAGTACGGACTAGCGGTGACCTTGGGGAGCAGTACTTC.

The chain links TRBV28 to TRBJ2-7, with D perhaps matching TRBD1 (5 bases). This CDR3 has 14 amino acids. V was clipped by 7 bases and J by 2 bases, with 15 bases between them. Germline V gene sequence: CDR1 MDHEN, CDR2 SYDVKM. CDR3 sequence (DNA): TGTGCCAGCACCCATTCAGGGAAGGCCTACGAGCAGTACTTC. It yields the protein CASTHSGKAYEQYF.

This clonotype was recorded many times. V usage is TRBV7-2 and J usage is TRBJ1-5, with D unclear. This CDR3 is 16 amino acids long. V gave up 1 base and J gave up 0 bases, with 10 bases separating them. The germline CDR1 and CDR2 sequences are SGHTA and FQGNSA. CDR3 coding DNA: TGTGCCAGCAGCTTAGGTGCGGTCTATAGCAATCAGCCCCAGCATTTT. Translating it yields CASSLGAVYSNQPQHF.

This clonotype has just a few counts. The chain recombines TRBV19 with TRBJ1-5; D remains unclear. Germline V gene sequence: CDR1 LNHDA, CDR2 SQIVND (reference sequence). V lost 7 bases to trimming and J lost 6 bases, with 10 bases between them. This CDR3 is 12 amino acids long. CDR3 sequence: CASNEPFQPQHF. CDR3 DNA sequence: TGTGCCAGTAATGAGCCTTTTCAGCCCCAGCATTTT.

This clonotype was seen at least ten times. The CDR3 nucleotides are TGTGCCAGCAGTTTACCTAGCGGGAGTGAGACCCAGTACTTC. Translating it yields CASSLPSGSETQYF. The chain employs TRBV28 and TRBJ2-5; the match to TRBD2 covers 10 bases. The CDR3 consists of 14 residues. Germline assignment: CDR1 MDHEN and CDR2 SYDVKM. The trim removed 2 bases at V and 5 bases at J, leaving 2 bases unmatched.

In regard to this clonotype: A much larger clone differs from this one at a single base, so this may be a read error. The CDR3 is CASGFDRGSYEQYF. The CDR3, as DNA: TGTGCCAGCGGCTTTGACAGGGGGTCCTACGAGCAGTACTTC. This chain joins TRBV7-2 and TRBJ2-7, with TRBD1 identical over 9 bases. The CDR3 consists of 14 residues. Per germline, CDR1 SGHTA and CDR2 FQGNSA.

This chain uses TRBV20-1 with TRBJ2-7, with a weak D call TRBD2 (7 bases). The CDR3 extends over 16 amino acids. V lost 6 bases to trimming and J lost 2 bases, with 23 bases between them. Germline-derived CDR1 and CDR2 are DFQATT and SNEGSKA (reference sequence). The CDR3 protein is CSAQNRRGGGAYEQYF. The DNA for the CDR3 is TGCAGTGCCCAAAACCGAAGGGGGGGGGGGGCCTACGAGCAGTACTTC.

This clonotype was observed many times. This chain connects TRBV10-3 to TRBJ1-4, with unresolved D. Trimming cost V 4 bases and J 5 bases, with 8 bases left between them. The CDR3 loop spans 13 amino acids. Germline CDR1 reads ENHRY; CDR2 reads SYGVKD. The CDR3 DNA sequence: TGTGCCATCAGTGCAGTCGCCAATGAAAAACTGTTTTTT. Protein product: CAISAVANEKLFF.

Of note for this clonotype: With a much larger clone just one base away, this may be a read error. The V call is TRBV5-6, the J call TRBJ2-1; 7 nucleotides line up with TRBD2. The germline V gene encodes CDR1 SGHDT and CDR2 YYEEEE. V gave up 9 bases and J gave up 7 bases; unmatched junction bases: 16. This CDR3 spans 15 amino acids. The CDR3 DNA is TGTGCCACCACCAGTGGCGGGAGTAGGAGGAATGAGCAGTTCTTC. It yields the protein CATTSGGSRRNEQFF.

This clonotype was counted many times. The chain has TRBV9 and TRBJ2-1; 9 bases fit TRBD2. Germline loops: CDR1 SGDLS, CDR2 YYNGEE. The junction had 13 bases not matched to a gene; V was cut back by 0 bases and J by 9 bases. The CDR3 has 17 residues. DNA of the CDR3: TGTGCCAGCAGCGTAGAAGGCGGGAGGGCAGTAATGCCTGAGCAGTTCTTC. Residues: CASSVEGGRAVMPEQFF.

This clonotype came up many times. The gene calls are TRBV29-1 and TRBJ1-2; D uncertain. Germline V gene lookup returns CDR1 SQVTM and CDR2 ANQGSEA. CDR3 length: 12 amino acids. Deletions cut 2 bases from V and 1 base from J, with 5 bases between. The CDR3 DNA is TGCAGCGTTGAAACAGATAACTATGGCTACACCTTC. Its protein product is CSVETDNYGYTF.

This clonotype was observed a single time. One junction end disagrees with the germline gene, perhaps due to a read error. This chain joins TRBV7-6 and TRBJ2-1; the match to TRBD2 covers 9 bases. Germline CDR1 SGHVS, CDR2 FNYEAQ. The CDR3 sequence is 14 residues long. The CDR3 spells CASSLALAGDEQIF. The CDR3 nucleotides are TGTGCCAGCAGCTTAGCGTTAGCGGGAGACGAGCAGATCTTC.

The table lists this clonotype with a few counts. The V and J genes are TRBV28 and TRBJ1-2; no clear D gene. This CDR3 is built from 12 residues. CDR1 and CDR2 (germline): MDHEN, SYDVKM. Trimming took off 2 bases at V and 7 bases at J, with 8 bases between the two ends. This CDR3 reads CASSLGGFGYTF. CDR3 DNA sequence: TGTGCCAGCAGTTTAGGAGGGTTTGGCTACACCTTC.

This clonotype came up many times. This chain links TRBV7-2 with TRBJ2-3, with unresolved D. Trimming left V 1 base short and J 4 bases short, with 9 bases between. The length of the CDR3 is 14 residues. Germline V gene data show CDR1 as SGHTA and CDR2 as FQGNSA. In nucleotides, the CDR3 is TGTGCCAGCAGCTTAGGCCTAGATGCAGATACGCAGTATTTT. Its translation is CASSLGLDADTQYF.

The V and J genes are TRBV28 and TRBJ1-4, with 7 bases that match TRBD1. CDR3 length: 14 amino acids. CDR1 is MDHEN and CDR2 is SYDVKM in the germline V gene. V was pared by 2 bases and J by 10 bases, with 7 bases of the junction left unmatched. CDR3 DNA sequence: TGTGCCAGCAGTTTAAACAGGGGTGGTGGAAAACTGTTTTTT. Its translation is CASSLNRGGGKLFF. The variable domain in full, completed from reference TRBV28 and TRBJ1-4, reads DVKVTQSSRYLVKRTGEKVFLECVQDMDHENMFWYRQDPGLGLRLIYFSYDVKMKEKGDIPEGYSVSREKKERFSLILESASTNQTSMYLCASSLNRGGGKLFFGSGTQLSVL.

This clonotype was seen ten or more times. This CDR3 is CASSWTGDHGYTF. DNA for the CDR3: TGTGCCAGCAGCTGGACAGGGGATCATGGCTACACCTTC. The V and J genes are TRBV7-2 and TRBJ1-2; TRBD1 matches at 9 bases. Germline-derived CDR1 and CDR2 are SGHTA and FQGNSA. CDR3 length: 13 amino acids. Unmatched junction bases numbered 3, after V lost 4 bases and J lost 6 bases.

This clonotype was counted ten times or more. The genes are TRBV7-2 and TRBJ2-1; 7 bases match TRBD2. Losses at the gene ends were 1 base for V and 13 bases for J; bases not matched to a gene: 10. CDR1 is SGHTA and CDR2 is FQGNSA in the germline V gene. This CDR3 is 14 amino acids long. CDR3 DNA: TGTGCCAGCAGCTTAGAAGGTAGCGGGCCTATCCAGTTCTTC. Translation gives CASSLEGSGPIQFF.

Worth noting for this clonotype: A much bigger clone sits one base away, suggesting this may be a read error. The gene calls are TRBV5-8 and TRBJ1-1; 7 nucleotides align to TRBD1. The CDR3 sequence is 14 residues long. The germline V gene has CDR1 SGHTS and CDR2 YDEGEE. V was pared by 4 bases and J by 0 bases, with 3 bases of the junction left unmatched. For the CDR3, the DNA is TGTGCCAGCAGCAGGGGACAGTTGAACACTGAAGCTTTCTTT. Translating gives CASSRGQLNTEAFF.

This chain connects TRBV6-1 to TRBJ1-3; D unresolved. The V gene lost 5 bases and the J gene lost 2 bases, with 7 bases spanning the gap. The CDR3 contains 13 residues. Germline V gene sequence: CDR1 MNHNS, CDR2 SASEGT. CDR3 loop: CASSYEPGNTIYF. CDR3 DNA: TGTGCCAGCAGTTATGAACCTGGAAACACCATATATTTT.